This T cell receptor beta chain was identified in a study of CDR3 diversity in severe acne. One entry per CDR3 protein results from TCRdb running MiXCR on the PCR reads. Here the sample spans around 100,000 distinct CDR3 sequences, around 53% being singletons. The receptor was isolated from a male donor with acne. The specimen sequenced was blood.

CDR3: CATSDASYEQYF. The CDR3 DNA sequence: TGTGCCACCAGTGATGCCAGCTACGAGCAGTACTTC. The V call is TRBV24-1, the J call TRBJ2-7; the D is unclear. This CDR3 has 12 residues. The germline V gene has CDR1 KGHDR and CDR2 SFDVKD. Trimming pared 3 bases from V and 3 bases from J, leaving 5 bases between.